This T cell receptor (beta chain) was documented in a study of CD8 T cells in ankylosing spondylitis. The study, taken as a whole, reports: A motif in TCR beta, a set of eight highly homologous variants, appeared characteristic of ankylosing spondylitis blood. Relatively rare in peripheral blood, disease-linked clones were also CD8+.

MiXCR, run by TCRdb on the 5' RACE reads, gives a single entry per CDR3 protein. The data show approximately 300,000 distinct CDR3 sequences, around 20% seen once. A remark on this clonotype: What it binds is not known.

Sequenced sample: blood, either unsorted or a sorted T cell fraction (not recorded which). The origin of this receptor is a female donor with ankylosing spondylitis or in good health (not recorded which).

CDR3 nucleotide sequence: TGTGCCAGCAGAGGGGACGGGAGTTCCTACGAGCAGTACTTC. Translating it yields CASRGDGSSYEQYF. This chain uses TRBV2 with TRBJ2-7; tentative D call: TRBD2 (6 bases). Germline values: CDR1 SNHLY, CDR2 FYNNEI. The V end lost 6 bases, the J end lost 1 base, and 13 bases lay between the germline ends. The CDR3 has 14 residues. The variable domain in full, completed from reference TRBV2 and TRBJ2-7, reads EPEVTQTPSHQVTQMGQEVILRCVPISNHLYFYWYRQILGQKVEFLVSFYNNEISEKSEIFDDQFSVERPDGSNFTLKIRSTKLEDSAMYFCASRGDGSSYEQYFGPGTRLTVT.